The 27 T cell receptor beta chains presented below share a single source sample, sequenced in a study of technical replicates of blood from a few donors. Libraries were prepared by immunoSEQ multiplex PCR; TCRdb keeps only in-frame clonotypes and omits some of them. The sample has tens of thousands of clones, 90% to 95% seen once. Material: T cells isolated from PBMCs. The source is a human donor in good health.

The chain joins TRBV27 to TRBJ2-7; unclear D gene. The CDR3 consists of 13 residues. Trimming shortened V by 6 bases and J by 1 base, and 10 bases separated the two germline ends. The germline CDR1 and CDR2 sequences are MNHEY and SMNVEV (reference sequence). The CDR3 sequence: CASSPHLSYEQYF. The CDR3 DNA reads as TGTGCCAGCAGCCCACACCTTTCCTACGAGCAGTACTTC.

In its sample, this clone was seen once. The rearrangement uses TRBV10-3 and TRBJ1-3; TRBD1 aligns across 9 bases. The germline gives CDR1 ENHRY, CDR2 SYGVKD. V lost 6 bases to trimming and J lost 0 bases; unmatched junction nucleotides: 3. The CDR3 is 15 amino acids. This CDR3 reads CAISGTGLSGNTIYF. The CDR3 DNA follows: TGTGCCATCAGCGGGACAGGGCTCTCTGGAAACACCATATATTTT.

The rearrangement uses TRBV7-8 and TRBJ2-7; D remains unclear. Per the germline V gene, CDR1 is SGHVS and CDR2 is FQNEAQ. CDR3 length: 11 residues. V was trimmed by 3 bases and J by 6 bases, leaving 6 bases between them. The CDR3 region is CASSFRGEQYF. CDR3 coding DNA: TGTGCCAGCAGCTTTAGAGGCGAGCAGTACTTC.

The genes are TRBV25-1 and TRBJ1-1; D is perhaps TRBD1 (6 bases). The CDR3 consists of 14 residues. The germline V gene encodes CDR1 MGHDK and CDR2 SYGVNS. Trimming took off 8 bases at V and 2 bases at J, with 15 bases between the two ends. The CDR3 is CASAAQGFNTEAFF. CDR3 DNA sequence: TGTGCCAGCGCAGCACAGGGCTTTAACACTGAAGCTTTCTTT.

V and J are TRBV4-2 and TRBJ1-2; 8 positions match TRBD1. Germline CDR1 reads LGHNA; CDR2 reads YNFKEQ. This CDR3 contains 15 residues. V shed 1 base, J shed 4 bases, and the junction held 5 bases outside the gene matches. The CDR3 DNA reads TGTGCCAGCAGCCAAGGAGGACAGGGATTCTATGGCTACACCTTC. It encodes CASSQGGQGFYGYTF.

The chain links TRBV19 to TRBJ2-1, with a tentative D call TRBD2 (7 bases). The CDR3 consists of 16 residues. Between the trimmed V and J ends, which lost 2 bases and 7 bases, there was a span of 18 bases. Germline V gene sequence: CDR1 LNHDA, CDR2 SQIVND (reference sequence). The CDR3 coding sequence is TGTGCCAGTAGTATAACTGGGGGGGGGCCGCGGAATGAGCAGTTCTTC. It codes for CASSITGGGPRNEQFF.

This chain connects TRBV7-8 to TRBJ1-1, with D hard to call. Germline V gene lookup returns CDR1 SGHVS and CDR2 FQNEAQ. V lost 5 bases, J lost 0 bases, and 16 bases lay in between. The CDR3 loop spans 16 amino acids. The CDR3 region has the DNA TGTGCCAGCAGCGCCGTCCGGGAGACGGTGAACACTGAAGCTTTCTTT. As protein: CASSAVRETVNTEAFF.

The chain carries TRBV29-1 and TRBJ2-5, with D possibly being TRBD2 (7 bases). V lost 8 bases, J lost 4 bases, and 17 bases lay in between. The germline CDR1 and CDR2 sequences are SQVTM and ANQGSEA. The CDR3 runs to 13 residues. CDR3 sequence reads: CSTRSGGLETQYF. In DNA, the CDR3 is TGCAGCACCAGATCGGGGGGCCTAGAGACCCAGTACTTC.

This sequence joins TRBV29-1 and TRBJ2-7; D unclear. The CDR3 spans 11 residues. Trimming removed 2 bases at V and 4 bases at J, with 6 bases between. Germline V gene sequence: CDR1 SQVTM, CDR2 ANQGSEA. CDR3 DNA: TGCAGCGTTGAACGTATGTACGAGCAGTACTTC. It yields the protein CSVERMYEQYF.

This clone occurred once. This chain connects TRBV7-6 to TRBJ2-7; 9 bases match TRBD1. CDR1 is SGHVS, CDR2 FNYEAQ, per germline. This CDR3 is 17 amino acids long. The V gene end was trimmed by 4 bases and the J gene end by 4 bases; junction bases not matched to a gene: 14. The chain's CDR3 is CASSSGLRDRDFYEQYF. The CDR3 DNA is TGTGCCAGCAGCTCGGGCCTCCGGGACAGGGATTTTTACGAGCAGTACTTC.

The genes are TRBV19 and TRBJ2-5; 9 bases are shared with TRBD2. After removal of 6 bases from V and 2 bases from J, the junction contained 10 bases not matched to a gene. The CDR3 loop spans 16 amino acids. Germline V gene sequence: CDR1 LNHDA, CDR2 SQIVND (reference sequence). The CDR3 DNA follows: TGTGCCAGTAGAAAGCACCGGACTAGCGAGCAAGAGACCCAGTACTTC. Encoded protein: CASRKHRTSEQETQYF.

The J gene is TRBJ1-2, the V gene TRBV27; 9 positions match TRBD1. Germline trimming cut 5 bases from V and 6 bases from J; bases unmatched to any gene: 7. This CDR3 is 14 amino acids long. Germline V CDR1 and CDR2: MNHEY, SMNVEV (reference sequence). The CDR3 region has the DNA TGTGCCAGCAGTGGGGACAGGGCGGACCATGGCTACACCTTC. Translating gives CASSGDRADHGYTF.

The gene calls are TRBV27 and TRBJ2-3, with no clear D. V was clipped by 5 bases and J by 7 bases, with 13 bases between them. Germline CDR1 is MNHEY and CDR2 is SMNVEV (reference sequence). The CDR3 covers 13 residues. The CDR3 coding sequence is TGTGCCAGCAGTCCCTCCTCTCAGAATACGCAGTATTTT. Encoded protein: CASSPSSQNTQYF.

This clone occurred once. CDR3 nucleotides: TGTGCCAGTAGTATAGTTCCAGGGGTCCACGAGCAGTACTTC. It yields the protein CASSIVPGVHEQYF. The chain links TRBV19 to TRBJ2-7; a weak D match, TRBD1 (6 bases). V lost 1 base to trimming and J lost 5 bases, with 12 bases between them. This CDR3 is built from 14 residues. The germline V gene has CDR1 LNHDA and CDR2 SQIVND (reference sequence).

V gene TRBV5-1 combines with J gene TRBJ2-1, with a weak D call TRBD1 (6 bases). Trimming took off 6 bases at V and 2 bases at J, with 15 bases between the two ends. The germline gives CDR1 SGHRS, CDR2 YFSETQ. The CDR3 extends over 15 amino acids. The CDR3 reads CASTVTGNPYNEQFF. The CDR3 DNA reads as TGCGCCAGCACCGTAACAGGGAACCCCTACAATGAGCAGTTCTTC. Variable domain in full (rest from reference TRBV5-1 and TRBJ2-1): KAGVTQTPRYLIKTRGQQVTLSCSPISGHRSVSWYQQTPGQGLQFLFEYFSETQRNKGNFPGRFSGRQFSNSRSEMNVSTLELGDSALYLCASTVTGNPYNEQFFGPGTRLTVL.

The chain carries TRBV15 and TRBJ2-6; tentatively, D is TRBD1 (5 bases). The germline CDR1 and CDR2 sequences are LNHNV and YYDKDF (reference sequence). V lost 1 base and J lost 2, with 9 bases in between. The CDR3 extends over 16 amino acids. CDR3 sequence (DNA): TGTGCCACCAGCAGAGGGCCAGGGACTGGGGCCAACGTCCTGACTTTC. Translated: CATSRGPGTGANVLTF.

This clone was observed once. The chain couples TRBV5-8 to TRBJ1-5; D not resolved. Germline V gives CDR1 SGHTS, CDR2 YDEGEE. The CDR3 runs 17 residues. V shed 7 bases and J shed 3 bases, with 23 bases lying between them. Here the CDR3 reads CASGGGLLGKDNQPQHF. CDR3 DNA sequence: TGTGCCAGCGGTGGAGGACTGCTTGGTAAGGACAATCAGCCCCAGCATTTT.

The rearrangement links TRBV30 to TRBJ2-3, with D tentatively TRBD1 (6 bases). The CDR3 totals 15 residues. V lost 1 base and J lost 4, with 15 bases in between. Germline V gene lookup returns CDR1 GTSNPN and CDR2 SVGIG (reference sequence). In DNA, the CDR3 is TGTGCCTGGAGTGAAGACAGGCCAGCAGCAGATACGCAGTATTTT. This sequence encodes CAWSEDRPAADTQYF.

The chain combines TRBV7-3 with TRBJ1-1, with a possible D match to TRBD1 (6 bases). In germline, CDR1 is SGHTA, CDR2 FQGTGA. This CDR3 contains 13 residues. V dropped 2 bases and J dropped 5 bases, with 9 bases sitting between them. The CDR3 loop reads CASSLGGATEAFF. In DNA, the CDR3 is TGTGCCAGCAGCTTAGGGGGGGCTACTGAAGCTTTCTTT.

J is TRBJ2-3 and V is TRBV13, with 11 bases aligning to TRBD2. The V and J ends lost 2 bases and 3 bases, in that order; junction bases with no gene match: 4. The CDR3 has 16 amino acids. Per germline, CDR1 PRHDT and CDR2 FYEKMQ (reference sequence). CDR3 amino acids: CASSLLAGGNTDTQYF. CDR3 DNA: TGTGCCAGCAGCTTATTAGCGGGGGGGAATACAGATACGCAGTATTTT.

The rearrangement joins TRBV9 to TRBJ1-2; D ambiguous. This CDR3 has 14 amino acids. CDR1 and CDR2 (germline): SGDLS, YYNGEE. V gave up 0 bases and J gave up 4 bases, with 10 bases separating them. CDR3 in DNA: TGTGCCAGCAGCGTAGGTGGGCTTACCTATGGCTACACCTTC. It encodes CASSVGGLTYGYTF.

The rearrangement uses TRBV2 and TRBJ2-2; 9 bases align to TRBD1. Germline-derived CDR1 and CDR2 are SNHLY and FYNNEI. V dropped 6 bases and J dropped 4; count of bases not matched to a gene: 0. The CDR3 is 13 amino acids. CDR3 in amino acids: CASRQGATGELFF. The DNA of the CDR3 is TGTGCCAGCAGACAGGGGGCCACCGGGGAGCTGTTTTTT.

The rearrangement links TRBV5-4 to TRBJ1-1; D not resolved. This CDR3 spans 12 amino acids. Trimming removed 5 bases at V and 2 bases at J, with 7 bases between. Germline V gene data show CDR1 as SGHNT and CDR2 as YYREEE (reference sequence). The CDR3 sequence: CASSFHNTEAFF. The CDR3 bases are TGTGCCAGCAGTTTTCATAACACTGAAGCTTTCTTT.

This clone was observed a few times. The chain uses TRBV5-1 and TRBJ2-1, with a tentative D call TRBD2 (5 bases). The CDR3 is made up of 11 amino acids. Germline CDR1 is SGHRS and CDR2 is YFSETQ. V dropped 5 bases and J dropped 9 bases, with 9 bases sitting between them. CDR3 sequence reads: CASRYSVEQFF. Here the CDR3 DNA reads TGCGCCAGCAGGTATAGCGTTGAGCAGTTCTTC.

The V call is TRBV7-2, the J call TRBJ2-1; TRBD2 is a possible D gene (5 bases). CDR1 and CDR2 (germline): SGHTA, FQGNSA. The length of the CDR3 is 13 residues. Trimming left V 3 bases short and J 9 bases short, with 12 bases between. CDR3 bases: TGTGCCAGCAGCTTCCGGACTTTGGGTGAGCAGTTCTTC. Protein product: CASSFRTLGEQFF.

The rearrangement joins TRBV4-1 to TRBJ2-2, with 7 nucleotides matching TRBD2. Per germline, CDR1 MGHRA and CDR2 YSYEKL. CDR3 length equals 16 residues. V was pared by 2 bases and J by 8 bases, with 11 bases of the junction left unmatched. CDR3 amino acids: CASSQNERDSKGELFF. The CDR3 DNA reads TGCGCCAGCAGCCAAAACGAGCGGGATAGTAAGGGGGAGCTGTTTTTT.

The chain joins TRBV19 to TRBJ1-1, with D perhaps matching TRBD1 (5 bases). The CDR3 sequence is 15 residues long. Per the germline V gene, CDR1 is LNHDA and CDR2 is SQIVND (reference sequence). V was pared by 5 bases and J by 1 base, with 14 bases between. The CDR3 nucleotides read TGTGCCAGTAGTCCGCAAGGGGCCCCGAACACTGAAGCTTTCTTT. Amino acid sequence: CASSPQGAPNTEAFF. Combining the CDR3 with reference TRBV19 and TRBJ1-1 gives the whole variable domain DGGITQSPKYLFRKEGQNVTLSCEQNLNHDAMYWYRQDPGQGLRLIYYSQIVNDFQKGDIAEGYSVSREKKESFPLTVTSAQKNPTAFYLCASSPQGAPNTEAFFGQGTRLTVV.